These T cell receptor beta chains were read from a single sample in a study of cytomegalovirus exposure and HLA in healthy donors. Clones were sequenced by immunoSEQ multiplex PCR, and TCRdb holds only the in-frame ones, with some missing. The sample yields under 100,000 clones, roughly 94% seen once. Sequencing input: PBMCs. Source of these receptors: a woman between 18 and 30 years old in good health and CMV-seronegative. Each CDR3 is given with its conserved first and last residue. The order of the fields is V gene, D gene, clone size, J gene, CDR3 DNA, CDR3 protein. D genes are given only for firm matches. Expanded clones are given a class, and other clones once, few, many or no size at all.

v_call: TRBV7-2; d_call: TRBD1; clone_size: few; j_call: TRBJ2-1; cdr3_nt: TGTGCCAGCAGAGGACGGACAGTAAAGGGGGCAGGTGAGCAGTTCTTC; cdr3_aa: CASRGRTVKGAGEQFF
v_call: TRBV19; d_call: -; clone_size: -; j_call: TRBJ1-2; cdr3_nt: TGTGCCAGTGTGGACAGTGTCTATGGCTACACCTTC; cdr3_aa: CASVDSVYGYTF
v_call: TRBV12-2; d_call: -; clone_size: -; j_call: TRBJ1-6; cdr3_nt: TGTGCAAGTCGGGCCTCAGGGGGACCCATTTCACCCCTCCACTTT; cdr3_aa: CASRASGGPISPLHF
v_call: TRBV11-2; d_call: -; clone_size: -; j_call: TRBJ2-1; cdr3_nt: TGTGCCAGCAGCCGGGTCTACAATGAGCAGTTCTTC; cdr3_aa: CASSRVYNEQFF
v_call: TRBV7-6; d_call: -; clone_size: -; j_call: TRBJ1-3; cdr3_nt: TGTGCCAGCAGCCAAGACGCGGGGGAGAGAAACACCATATATTTT; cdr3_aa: CASSQDAGERNTIYF
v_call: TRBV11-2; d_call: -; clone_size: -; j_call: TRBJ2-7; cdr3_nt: TGTGCCAGCAGCACCTCCCCGGACGGAGGGTACGAGCAGTACTTC; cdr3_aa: CASSTSPDGGYEQYF
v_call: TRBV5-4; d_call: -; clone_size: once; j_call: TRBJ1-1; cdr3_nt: TGTGCCAGCAGCTTGGAGAGGGCCAAGAACACTGAAGCTTTCTTT; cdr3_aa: CASSLERAKNTEAFF
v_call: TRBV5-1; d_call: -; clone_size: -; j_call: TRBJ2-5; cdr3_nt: TGCGCCAGCAGCAAGCCCGGACTACAAGAGACCCAGTACTTC; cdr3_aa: CASSKPGLQETQYF
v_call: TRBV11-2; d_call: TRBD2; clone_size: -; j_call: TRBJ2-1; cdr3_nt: TGTGCCAGCAGCTCTCCAGCGGGAGTAATCTACAATGAGCAGTTCTTC; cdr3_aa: CASSSPAGVIYNEQFF
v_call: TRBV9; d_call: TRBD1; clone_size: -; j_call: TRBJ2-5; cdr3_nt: TGTGCCAGCAGCGCGGGGACAGGGGGCTCGTTTCGTGAGACCCAGTACTTC; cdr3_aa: CASSAGTGGSFRETQYF
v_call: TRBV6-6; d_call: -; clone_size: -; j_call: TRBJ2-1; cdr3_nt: TGTGCCAGCGCCAGGGGCTCCTACAATGAGCAGTTCTTC; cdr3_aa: CASARGSYNEQFF
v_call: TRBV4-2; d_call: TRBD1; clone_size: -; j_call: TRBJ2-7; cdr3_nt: TGTGCCAGCAGCCAAGTGGGGGTTGGACAGGACTACGAGCAGTACTTC; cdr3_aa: CASSQVGVGQDYEQYF
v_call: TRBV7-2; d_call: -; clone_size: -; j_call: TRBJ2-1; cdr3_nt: TGTGCCAGCAGCTTAGGACGGGGGGCTTACAATGAGCAGTTCTTC; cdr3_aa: CASSLGRGAYNEQFF
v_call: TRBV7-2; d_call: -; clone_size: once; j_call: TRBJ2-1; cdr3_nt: TGTGCCAGCAGTTTTAGCTCCTACAATGAGCAGTTCTTC; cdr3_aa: CASSFSSYNEQFF
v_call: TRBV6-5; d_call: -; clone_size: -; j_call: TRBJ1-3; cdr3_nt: TGTGCCAGCAGTGGCCGGGGGGCGGGAAACACCATATATTTT; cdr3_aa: CASSGRGAGNTIYF
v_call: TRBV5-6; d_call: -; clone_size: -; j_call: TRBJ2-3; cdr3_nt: TGTGCCAGCAAAGGAGTGCCCAGCGCAGATACGCAGTATTTT; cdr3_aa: CASKGVPSADTQYF
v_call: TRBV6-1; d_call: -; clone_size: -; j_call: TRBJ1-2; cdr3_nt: TGTGCCAGCAGTGAAGAGGCCTTCGTGGGCGGCTACACCTTC; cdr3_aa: CASSEEAFVGGYTF
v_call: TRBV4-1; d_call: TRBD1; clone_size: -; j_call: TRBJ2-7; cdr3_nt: TGCGCCAGCAGAAAGGGGGACAGAACCTACGAGCAGTACTTC; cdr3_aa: CASRKGDRTYEQYF
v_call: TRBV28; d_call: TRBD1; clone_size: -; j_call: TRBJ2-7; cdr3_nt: TGTGCCAGCAGTTTCGCGGGACAGGGGCTCTCCTACGAGCAGTACTTC; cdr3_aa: CASSFAGQGLSYEQYF
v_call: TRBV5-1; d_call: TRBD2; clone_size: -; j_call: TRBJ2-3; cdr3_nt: TGCGCCAGCAGCTTAGGGCCTACTAGCGGTCAAGCAGATACGCAGTATTTT; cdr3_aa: CASSLGPTSGQADTQYF
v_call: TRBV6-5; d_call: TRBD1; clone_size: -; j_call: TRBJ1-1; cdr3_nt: TGTGCCAGCAGTCAGACAGGGGAGAACACTGAAGCTTTCTTT; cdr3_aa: CASSQTGENTEAFF
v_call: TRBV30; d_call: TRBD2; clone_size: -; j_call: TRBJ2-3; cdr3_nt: TGTGCCTGGAGAGGCCTAGCGGGAAGGGCAGATACGCAGTATTTT; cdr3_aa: CAWRGLAGRADTQYF
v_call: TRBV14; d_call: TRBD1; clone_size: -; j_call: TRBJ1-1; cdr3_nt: TGTGCCAGCAGCGTAAGGGCCCGGGACAGTGAAGCTTTCTTT; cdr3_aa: CASSVRARDSEAFF
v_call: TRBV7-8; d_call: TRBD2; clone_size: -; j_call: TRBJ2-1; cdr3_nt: TGTGCCAGCAGTCTCACCATAGCGGGGGAGGGTGAGCAGTTCTTC; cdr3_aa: CASSLTIAGEGEQFF
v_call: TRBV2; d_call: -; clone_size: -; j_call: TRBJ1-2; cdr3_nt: TGTGCCAGCAGTGGCTCGACAAGCCGCATCGGTGGCTACACCTTC; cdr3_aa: CASSGSTSRIGGYTF
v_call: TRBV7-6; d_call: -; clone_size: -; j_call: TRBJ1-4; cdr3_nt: TGTGCCAGCAGCTCTTTCGGACCGGGACAAGGTGCAACTAATGAAAAACTGTTTTTT; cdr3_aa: CASSSFGPGQGATNEKLFF
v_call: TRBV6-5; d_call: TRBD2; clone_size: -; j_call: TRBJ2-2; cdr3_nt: TGTGCCAGCAGTTACTCCGGGGGGTTAGCCACCGGGGAGCTGTTTTTT; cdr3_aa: CASSYSGGLATGELFF
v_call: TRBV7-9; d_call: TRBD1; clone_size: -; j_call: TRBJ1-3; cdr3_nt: TGTGCCAGCAGCACTGGGACAGACTCTGGAAACACCATATATTTT; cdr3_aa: CASSTGTDSGNTIYF
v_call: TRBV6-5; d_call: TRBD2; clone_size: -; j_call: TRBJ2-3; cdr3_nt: TGTGCCAGCAGTTACTCGATGCGGGGGAGCACAGATACGCAGTATTTT; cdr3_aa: CASSYSMRGSTDTQYF
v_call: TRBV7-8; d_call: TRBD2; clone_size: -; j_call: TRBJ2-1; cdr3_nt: TGTGCCAGCAGCTTAGCTAGCGGGAAAAATGAGCAGTTCTTC; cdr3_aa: CASSLASGKNEQFF
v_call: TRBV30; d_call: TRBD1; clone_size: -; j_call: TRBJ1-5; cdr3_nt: TGTGCCTGGAGCCCAACAGGGGCGAGCAATCAGCCCCAGCATTTT; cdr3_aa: CAWSPTGASNQPQHF
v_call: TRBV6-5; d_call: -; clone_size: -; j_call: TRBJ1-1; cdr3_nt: TGTGCCAGCAGTCTGAAAGGGAGGACTTACACTGAAGCTTTCTTT; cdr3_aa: CASSLKGRTYTEAFF
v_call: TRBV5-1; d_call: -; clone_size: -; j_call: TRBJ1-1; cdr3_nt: TGCGCCAGCAGCTTGGTCCCAGTCACCCCTGAAGCTTTCTTT; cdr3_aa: CASSLVPVTPEAFF
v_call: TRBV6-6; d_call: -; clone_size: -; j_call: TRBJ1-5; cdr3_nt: TGTGCCAGCAGCCGAGGGCCCCAGCATTTT; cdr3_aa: CASSRGPQHF
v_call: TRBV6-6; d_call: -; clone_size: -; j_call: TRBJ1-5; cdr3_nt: TGTGCCAGCAGTTATCAATCGGGCAATCAGCCCCAGCATTTT; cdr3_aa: CASSYQSGNQPQHF
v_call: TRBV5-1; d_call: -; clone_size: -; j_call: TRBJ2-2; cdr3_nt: TGCGCCAACAGCTCCGACAGGGAGGACACCGGGGAGCTGTTTTTT; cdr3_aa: CANSSDREDTGELFF
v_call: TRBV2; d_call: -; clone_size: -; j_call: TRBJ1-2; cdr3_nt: TGTGCCAGCAGTGGGACAGTTGTCCATGGCTACACCTTC; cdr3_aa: CASSGTVVHGYTF
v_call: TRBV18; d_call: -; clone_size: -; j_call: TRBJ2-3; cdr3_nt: TGTGCCAGCTCCCCTCTAGCAGATACGCAGTATTTT; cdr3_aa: CASSPLADTQYF
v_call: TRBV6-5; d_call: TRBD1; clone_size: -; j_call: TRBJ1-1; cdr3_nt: TGTGCCAGCAGTCCGGGACAGGGTGGGTACACTGAAGCTTTCTTT; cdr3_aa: CASSPGQGGYTEAFF
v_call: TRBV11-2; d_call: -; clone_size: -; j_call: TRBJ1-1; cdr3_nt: TGTGCCAGCAGCTTCAGGGTTGAAGCTTTCTTT; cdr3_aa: CASSFRVEAFF
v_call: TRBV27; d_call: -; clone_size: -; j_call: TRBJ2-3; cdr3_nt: TGTGCCAGCAGCATCGGTGGTCGGGTGGCAGATACGCAGTATTTT; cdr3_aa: CASSIGGRVADTQYF
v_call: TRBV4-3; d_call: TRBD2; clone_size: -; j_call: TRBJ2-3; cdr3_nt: TGCGCCAGCAGCCAATCCCGGACTAGCGGGGGCCGGGATACGCAGTATTTT; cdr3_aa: CASSQSRTSGGRDTQYF
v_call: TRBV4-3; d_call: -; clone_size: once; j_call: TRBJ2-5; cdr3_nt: TGCGCCAGCAGCTACGCGGGGAGAGGGGAGACCCAGTACTTC; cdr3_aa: CASSYAGRGETQYF
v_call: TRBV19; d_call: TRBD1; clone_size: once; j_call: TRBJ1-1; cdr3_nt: TGTGCCAGTAGTCCGCGGACAGGAACGGGCATGAACACTGAAGCTTTCTTT; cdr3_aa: CASSPRTGTGMNTEAFF
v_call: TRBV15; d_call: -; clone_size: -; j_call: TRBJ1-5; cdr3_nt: TGTGCCACCAGCCCAACGGGGGGATCAGGTCAGCCCCAGCATTTT; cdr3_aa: CATSPTGGSGQPQHF
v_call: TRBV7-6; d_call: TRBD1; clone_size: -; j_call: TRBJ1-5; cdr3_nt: TGTGCCAGCAGCTTATCGGGACAGGGGAAGAGCAATCAGCCCCAGCATTTT; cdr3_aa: CASSLSGQGKSNQPQHF
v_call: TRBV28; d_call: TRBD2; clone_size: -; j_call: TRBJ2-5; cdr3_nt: TGTGCCAGCAGCCCCCCCCAGCGGGAGGGCGGCGAGACCCAGTACTTC; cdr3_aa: CASSPPQREGGETQYF
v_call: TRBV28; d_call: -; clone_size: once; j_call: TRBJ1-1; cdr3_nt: TGTGCCAGCACACTACCAACCATGCAGAATGAAGCTTTCTTT; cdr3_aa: CASTLPTMQNEAFF
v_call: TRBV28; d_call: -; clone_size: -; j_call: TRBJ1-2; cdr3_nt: TGTGCCAGCAGTTTACCCACGGACAGAGCCTATGGCTACACCTTC; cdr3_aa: CASSLPTDRAYGYTF
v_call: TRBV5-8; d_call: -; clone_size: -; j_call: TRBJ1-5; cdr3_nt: TGTGCCAGCAGCTTGGACACGGGGGAGCCCCAGCATTTT; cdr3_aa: CASSLDTGEPQHF
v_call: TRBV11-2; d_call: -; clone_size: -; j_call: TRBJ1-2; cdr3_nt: TGTGCCAGCAGCAAACCCTACAGGGCTGGCTACACCTTC; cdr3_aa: CASSKPYRAGYTF
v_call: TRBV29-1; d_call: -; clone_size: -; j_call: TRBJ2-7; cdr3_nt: TGCAGCGTTGGACAGGTTTTCGACGAGCAGTACTTC; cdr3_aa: CSVGQVFDEQYF